Listed here are 23 T cell receptor beta chains from one sample, sequenced in a study of blood T cell repertoires in COVID-19. TCRdb keeps only in-frame clones here, not all; method: immunoSEQ multiplex PCR. Of approximately 210,000 clones in the sample, 75% to 90% were seen once. Sequencing used peripheral blood. These receptors came from a woman aged 70-85 years with active or convalescent COVID-19.

This clone was detected once. The rearrangement joins TRBV5-1 to TRBJ1-6; D possibly corresponds to TRBD1 (5 bases). Germline lookup yields CDR1 SGHRS and CDR2 YFSETQ. This CDR3 comprises 15 residues. The V and J ends lost 2 bases and 6 bases respectively, with 12 bases between them. The CDR3 loop is CASSFAGGGNSPLHF. CDR3 DNA: TGCGCCAGCAGCTTTGCGGGGGGGGGTAATTCACCCCTCCACTTT.

The rearrangement joins TRBV7-9 to TRBJ1-2, with TRBD1 matching 9 bases. Germline values: CDR1 SEHNR, CDR2 FQNEAQ (reference sequence). Losses at the gene ends were 4 bases for V and 2 bases for J; bases not matched to a gene: 8. This CDR3 has 16 residues. The CDR3 is CASSSASQGANYGYTF. Written as DNA, the CDR3 is TGTGCCAGCAGCTCAGCATCACAGGGGGCAAACTATGGCTACACCTTC.

The chain combines TRBV4-1 with TRBJ2-3; D not resolved. V lost 2 bases and J lost 0, with 9 bases in between. Looked up from germline, CDR1 is MGHRA and CDR2 is YSYEKL. This CDR3 spans 15 amino acids. This CDR3 is CASSQPSTSTDTQYF. Written as DNA, the CDR3 is TGCGCCAGCAGCCAACCCTCGACTAGCACAGATACGCAGTATTTT.

The chain has TRBV5-1 and TRBJ2-5, with TRBD2 matching 10 bases. Germline V gene data show CDR1 as SGHRS and CDR2 as YFSETQ. The ends lost 0 bases at V and 5 bases at J; junction bases unmatched: 13. This CDR3 comprises 18 residues. CDR3 coding DNA: TGCGCCAGCAGCTTGGACCTAGCGGGAGAAGGGGATGGGGAGACCCAGTACTTC. Its translation is CASSLDLAGEGDGETQYF.

V gene TRBV11-3 combines with J gene TRBJ2-2, with TRBD2 matching over 12 bases. The CDR3 is 16 residues long. J gave up 6 bases and V 5 bases, and 7 bases lay outside the gene matches. Looked up from germline, CDR1 is SGHNT and CDR2 is YENEEA. This chain's CDR3 is CASSTRGLAGAGELFF. The CDR3 DNA is TGTGCCAGCAGCACCCGGGGACTAGCGGGTGCCGGGGAGCTGTTTTTT.

The chain employs TRBV4-1 and TRBJ2-6, with 9 nucleotides matching TRBD1. The CDR3 totals 19 residues. The germline CDR1 and CDR2 sequences are MGHRA and YSYEKL. Trimming removed 0 bases from V and 0 bases from J; junction bases left unmatched: 6. DNA for the CDR3: TGCGCCAGCAGCCAAGACGAGGGACAGGGCACCTCTGGGGCCAACGTCCTGACTTTC. This sequence encodes CASSQDEGQGTSGANVLTF.

The rearrangement joins TRBV2 to TRBJ1-1, with 8 bases lining up with TRBD1. The trim removed 7 bases at V and 10 bases at J, leaving 17 bases unmatched. CDR3 length equals 15 residues. Germline V CDR1 and CDR2: SNHLY, FYNNEI. CDR3 sequence reads: CASKGPVQGAARAFF. The CDR3 DNA sequence: TGTGCCAGCAAGGGGCCGGTCCAGGGGGCTGCGCGAGCTTTCTTT.

V is TRBV6-5 and J is TRBJ2-7; D is possibly TRBD2 (6 bases). From germline, CDR1 is MNHEY and CDR2 SVGAGI. There are 12 residues in the CDR3. Trimming took 7 bases from V and 5 from J, leaving 12 bases between them. The CDR3 loop is CASNTRGNEQYF. The CDR3, as DNA: TGTGCCAGCAATACCCGGGGGAACGAGCAGTACTTC.

The chain is built from TRBV7-6 and TRBJ1-2; possible D gene TRBD1, 5 bases. There are 16 residues in the CDR3. V lost 6 bases, J lost 4 bases, and 21 bases lay in between. The germline V gene has CDR1 SGHVS and CDR2 FNYEAQ. The CDR3 DNA sequence: TGTGCCAGCAGTTCCTCTCTTTCTAGCGGGGCCTATGGCTACACCTTC. Translating it yields CASSSSLSSGAYGYTF.

The chain combines TRBV19 with TRBJ2-5; possible D gene TRBD1, 6 bases. The V gene lost 6 bases and the J gene lost 1 base, with 15 bases spanning the gap. The CDR3 spans 15 residues. The germline CDR1 and CDR2 sequences are LNHDA and SQIVND (reference sequence). CDR3 in amino acids: CASRDRHFVQETQYF. Written as DNA, the CDR3 is TGTGCCAGTAGGGACAGACATTTCGTCCAAGAGACCCAGTACTTC.

This clone was counted between two and nine times. The rearrangement joins TRBV6-1 to TRBJ1-2; 10 nucleotides align to TRBD1. CDR1 and CDR2 (germline): MNHNS, SASEGT. Trimming removed 0 bases from V and 8 bases from J; junction bases left unmatched: 6. The CDR3 consists of 15 residues. The CDR3: CASSEAWTGGGGYTF. Written as DNA, the CDR3 is TGTGCCAGCAGTGAAGCCTGGACAGGGGGGGGAGGCTACACCTTC.

This chain joins TRBV18 and TRBJ2-2; 9 nucleotides align to TRBD1. With V trimmed by 4 bases and J by 0 bases, 9 bases remained unmatched. The CDR3 covers 18 residues. The V gene's germline CDR1 is KGHSH and CDR2 LQKENI. In DNA, the CDR3 is TGTGCCAGCTCACTCACCGGACAGGGGAGGACGAACACCGGGGAGCTGTTTTTT. As protein: CASSLTGQGRTNTGELFF.

The chain has TRBV6-4 and TRBJ2-2, with TRBD1 identical over 7 bases. The CDR3 consists of 14 residues. Per the germline V gene, CDR1 is MRHNA and CDR2 is SNTAGT. J gave up 1 base and V 6 bases, and 2 bases lay outside the gene matches. CDR3 region: CASSRTGNTGELFF. DNA for the CDR3: TGTGCCAGCAGCCGGACAGGGAACACCGGGGAGCTGTTTTTT.

This clone appeared a few times. V and J are TRBV18 and TRBJ2-2; the D gene is possibly TRBD1 (5 bases). Germline CDR1 is KGHSH and CDR2 is LQKENI. CDR3 length: 14 residues. The ends were cut back, 2 bases at V and 7 bases at J, with 11 bases in the middle. CDR3 amino acids: CASSPGPGLGELFF. DNA for the CDR3: TGTGCCAGCTCACCAGGACCAGGGCTCGGGGAGCTGTTTTTT. Supplemented by reference TRBV18 and TRBJ2-2, the full variable domain reads NAGVMQNPRHLVRRRGQEARLRCSPMKGHSHVYWYRQLPEEGLKFMVYLQKENIIDESGMPKERFSAEFPKEGPSILRIQQVVRGDSAAYFCASSPGPGLGELFFGEGSRLTVL.

CDR3: CAWIQASYGYTF. The CDR3 coding sequence is TGTGCCTGGATACAGGCGAGCTATGGCTACACCTTC. The chain carries TRBV30 and TRBJ1-2, with a possible D match to TRBD1 (5 bases). The CDR3 extends over 12 amino acids. V dropped 4 bases and J dropped 4 bases, with 10 bases sitting between them. Germline V gives CDR1 GTSNPN, CDR2 SVGIG (reference sequence).

The CDR3 sequence: CASSQRWGFAGTGELFF. The CDR3 region has the DNA TGCGCCAGCAGCCAAAGATGGGGGTTCGCGGGGACCGGGGAGCTGTTTTTT. The genes are TRBV4-3 and TRBJ2-2, with a tentative D call TRBD2 (6 bases). The ends were cut back, 2 bases at V and 5 bases at J, with 18 bases in the middle. The CDR3 is 17 residues long. Germline CDR1 reads LGHNA; CDR2 reads YSLEER.

The chain joins TRBV30 to TRBJ2-5, with 16 bases identical to TRBD2. The J segment lost 6 bases and the V segment lost 3 bases, leaving 7 bases of the junction unmatched. Germline V CDR1 and CDR2: GTSNPN, SVGIG (reference sequence). The CDR3 has 16 amino acids. The CDR3 sequence: CAWRRRGLAGGKTQYF. The CDR3, as DNA: TGTGCCTGGAGGCGGCGGGGACTAGCGGGGGGGAAGACCCAGTACTTC.

The genes are TRBV5-1 and TRBJ2-2; 7 nucleotides line up with TRBD1. Germline values: CDR1 SGHRS, CDR2 YFSETQ. The junction had 7 bases not matched to a gene; V was cut back by 5 bases and J by 3 bases. The CDR3 length is 15 residues. The CDR3 bases are TGCGCCAGCAGATCGGGACAGCTTTACACCGGGGAGCTGTTTTTT. Residues: CASRSGQLYTGELFF.

This clone was detected a few times. This rearrangement joins TRBV2 to TRBJ1-6; no clear D. Per germline, CDR1 SNHLY and CDR2 FYNNEI. This CDR3 has 13 residues. Trimming shortened V by 0 bases and J by 8 bases, and 5 bases separated the two germline ends. CDR3 nucleotides: TGTGCCAGCAGTGAAGCTCGGGATTCACCCCTCCACTTT. Its protein is CASSEARDSPLHF.

The rearrangement links TRBV19 to TRBJ2-3; weak D call: TRBD2 (5 bases). Germline V gives CDR1 LNHDA, CDR2 SQIVND (reference sequence). The CDR3 contains 10 residues. Here the CDR3 reads CPSNTDTQYF. As DNA, the CDR3 is TGTCCTAGCAACACAGATACGCAGTATTTT.

The J gene is TRBJ2-1, the V gene TRBV6-4; a possible D gene is TRBD1 (6 bases). Per germline, CDR1 MRHNA and CDR2 SNTAGT. The CDR3 covers 15 residues. The V and J ends lost 3 bases and 0 bases respectively, with 9 bases between them. Here the CDR3 DNA reads TGTGCCAGCAGTGATCAAGGGGGCTCCTACAATGAGCAGTTCTTC. Translation: CASSDQGGSYNEQFF.

The chain carries TRBV27 and TRBJ1-4, with D uncertain. Germline V lookup: CDR1 MNHEY, CDR2 SMNVEV (reference sequence). V lost 3 bases and J 10 bases, leaving 12 bases between the germline ends. The CDR3 spans 13 residues. CDR3 in DNA: TGTGCCAGCAGTTTGGCCCCTCCAACAAAACTGTTTTTT. Encoded protein: CASSLAPPTKLFF.

The chain couples TRBV5-5 to TRBJ1-1; D is uncertain. Trimming removed 4 bases from V and 1 base from J, with 5 bases in between. The CDR3 is 12 residues long. The V gene's germline CDR1 is SGHKS and CDR2 YYEKEE (reference sequence). The CDR3 nucleotides read TGTGCCAGCAGCCGACAGAACACTGAAGCTTTCTTT. Amino acid sequence: CASSRQNTEAFF.